Each of the 10 T cell receptor beta chains below was sequenced from the same sample in a study of human T cells and chemical hapten exposure. Stated time point: pre-sensitization, week 0. The sample's treatment: therapeutic diphenylcyclopropenone sensitization with weekly scalp DPC. TCRdb itself ran the RACE reads through MiXCR, one entry per CDR3 protein. Among fewer than 60,000 distinct CDR3 sequences listed, around 11% were seen once. The material was whole blood, obtained in connection with sensitization to the hapten diphenylcyclopropenone (DPC). These TCRs come from a woman in her thirties or forties with alopecia areata. Some clones in this sample may be carry-over from other donors' samples.

The chain has TRBV11-2 and TRBJ2-5; maybe TRBD1 (6 bases). Trimming took off 2 bases at V and 4 bases at J, with 20 bases between the two ends. The CDR3 has 17 amino acids. CDR1 and CDR2 (germline): SGHAT, FQNNGV. CDR3 nucleotide sequence: TGTGCCAGCAGCTTAACCCGAGGGGGACCCGGGGTAGAGACCCAGTACTTC. Translated: CASSLTRGGPGVETQYF.

Many counts were recorded for this clonotype. This chain uses TRBV20-1 with TRBJ1-1; 9 nucleotides line up with TRBD1. Germline-derived CDR1 and CDR2 are DFQATT and SNEGSKA (reference sequence). This CDR3 contains 12 residues. V shed 6 bases, J shed 11 bases, and the junction held 10 bases outside the gene matches. The CDR3 region has the DNA TGCAGTGCCCGGGGGGACAGGGATGGGGCTTTCTTT. This sequence encodes CSARGDRDGAFF.

This clonotype occurred many times. The J gene is TRBJ1-5, the V gene TRBV5-6; D is unclear. Looked up from germline, CDR1 is SGHDT and CDR2 is YYEEEE. V was trimmed by 5 bases and J by 16 bases, leaving 16 bases between them. The CDR3 is 11 amino acids. The DNA for the CDR3 is TGTGCCAGCAGTCATCCCGGGAAGCTACATTTT. Its protein product is CASSHPGKLHF. Based on the CDR3 plus reference TRBV5-6 and TRBJ1-5, the full variable domain is DAGVTQSPTHLIKTRGQQVTLRCSPKSGHDTVSWYQQALGQGPQFIFQYYEEEERQRGNFPDRFSGHQFPNYSSELNVNALLLGDSALYLCASSHPGKLHFGDGTRLSIL.

This clonotype was recorded many times. This rearrangement joins TRBV3-1 to TRBJ2-7; TRBD1 agrees at 8 bases. The CDR3 runs to 14 residues. V was pared by 5 bases and J by 2 bases, with 5 bases of the junction left unmatched. Germline assignment: CDR1 LGHDT and CDR2 YNNKEL (reference sequence). The CDR3 region is CASSWTGKTYEQYF. The CDR3 bases are TGTGCCAGCAGCTGGACAGGGAAGACCTACGAGCAGTACTTC.

The chain links TRBV29-1 to TRBJ2-2; D call uncertain. The length of the CDR3 is 14 residues. V shed 4 bases and J shed 0 bases, with 9 bases lying between them. Germline loops: CDR1 SQVTM, CDR2 ANQGSEA. This chain's CDR3 is CSVGIGPNTGELFF. The CDR3 DNA is TGCAGCGTTGGTATAGGACCGAACACCGGGGAGCTGTTTTTT.

Ten or more counts support this clonotype. V gene TRBV7-2 combines with J gene TRBJ2-3; D is ambiguous. In germline, CDR1 is SGHTA, CDR2 FQGNSA. V gave up 1 base and J gave up 0 bases, with 5 bases separating them. The CDR3 consists of 14 residues. The chain's CDR3 is CASSLDRSTDTQYF. CDR3 DNA sequence: TGTGCCAGCAGCTTAGATCGTAGCACAGATACGCAGTATTTT. Full variable domain (missing parts from reference TRBV7-2 and TRBJ2-3): GAGVSQSPSNKVTEKGKDVELRCDPISGHTALYWYRQSLGQGLEFLIYFQGNSAPDKSGLPSDRFSAERTGGSVSTLTIQRTQQEDSAVYLCASSLDRSTDTQYFGPGTRLTVL.

A few counts support this clonotype. The chain links TRBV7-8 to TRBJ1-1, with 9 nucleotides matching TRBD1. Germline V gene lookup returns CDR1 SGHVS and CDR2 FQNEAQ. The length of the CDR3 is 14 residues. Trimming removed 6 bases from V and 5 bases from J; junction bases left unmatched: 7. The CDR3 sequence: CASRLTGGATEAFF. CDR3 nucleotide sequence: TGTGCCAGCAGATTAACAGGGGGCGCGACTGAAGCTTTCTTT.

This clonotype was picked up a small number of times. The chain employs TRBV19 and TRBJ2-3; D not certain. Deletions cut 3 bases from V and 2 bases from J, with 9 bases between. Per the germline V gene, CDR1 is LNHDA and CDR2 is SQIVND (reference sequence). The CDR3 is 14 residues long. CDR3 sequence: CASSMNLLTDTQYF. The CDR3 bases are TGTGCCAGTAGTATGAATCTGCTCACAGATACGCAGTATTTT.

The chain joins TRBV2 to TRBJ1-1, with 9 bases fitting TRBD1. Germline-derived CDR1 and CDR2 are SNHLY and FYNNEI. J was trimmed by 1 base and V by 6 bases; bases with no gene match: 9. The length of the CDR3 is 16 residues. The chain's CDR3 is CASRRGQGGTNTEAFF. The CDR3, as DNA: TGTGCCAGCAGGAGGGGACAGGGTGGAACGAACACTGAAGCTTTCTTT.

V usage is TRBV19 and J usage is TRBJ2-7; D gene uncertain. V dropped 4 bases and J dropped 5 bases, with 15 bases sitting between them. From germline, CDR1 is LNHDA and CDR2 SQIVND (reference sequence). The CDR3 spans 14 residues. CDR3 residues: CASSTGLFGNEQYF. The CDR3 region has the DNA TGTGCCAGTAGTACCGGCTTATTTGGAAACGAGCAGTACTTC.